Listed below are T cell receptor beta chains from one sample, sequenced in a study of blood T cell repertoires in COVID-19. The protocol was immunoSEQ multiplex PCR, while the TCRdb copy is restricted to in-frame clones and leaves out a portion. The sample lists roughly 100,000 clones, approximately 80% occurring once. Sequencing was performed on peripheral blood. The receptors shown here come from a man older than 75 with acute or convalescent COVID-19. CDR3s include the opening cysteine and the closing phenylalanine or tryptophan. D genes are given only for firm matches. A row's size may be missing; if present it is once, few, many or a size class.

v_call: TRBV12-3/TRBV12-4; j_call: TRBJ1-5; clone_size: -; d_call: TRBD1; cdr3_aa: CASRPGQTQPQHF; cdr3_nt: TGTGCCAGCAGACCGGGACAGACCCAGCCCCAGCATTTT
v_call: TRBV28; j_call: TRBJ1-5; clone_size: -; d_call: -; cdr3_aa: CASSPFNQPQHF; cdr3_nt: TGTGCCAGCAGTCCCTTTAATCAGCCCCAGCATTTT
v_call: TRBV6-5; j_call: TRBJ1-1; clone_size: -; d_call: -; cdr3_aa: CASSFGDTEAFF; cdr3_nt: TGTGCCAGCAGTTTCGGGGACACTGAAGCTTTCTTT
v_call: TRBV18; j_call: TRBJ1-4; clone_size: once; d_call: -; cdr3_aa: CASSLASARNEKLFF; cdr3_nt: TGTGCCAGCTCGCTTGCTTCGGCGAGGAATGAAAAACTGTTTTTT
v_call: TRBV7-3; j_call: TRBJ2-1; clone_size: -; d_call: TRBD2; cdr3_aa: CASSSTSGRRLFF; cdr3_nt: TGTGCCAGCAGCTCCACTAGCGGGAGGAGATTGTTCTTC
v_call: TRBV29-1; j_call: TRBJ2-2; clone_size: -; d_call: -; cdr3_aa: CSVVGLPNTGELFF; cdr3_nt: TGCAGCGTAGTCGGGTTACCTAACACCGGGGAGCTGTTTTTT
v_call: TRBV30; j_call: TRBJ1-1; clone_size: -; d_call: TRBD1; cdr3_aa: CAWSTPGGIGTEAFF; cdr3_nt: TGTGCCTGGAGTACGCCAGGGGGTATTGGCACTGAAGCTTTCTTT
v_call: TRBV3-1/TRBV3-2; j_call: TRBJ1-4; clone_size: -; d_call: TRBD1; cdr3_aa: CASSHERRRGRGLFAEKLFF; cdr3_nt: TGTGCCAGCAGCCACGAAAGGCGAAGGGGGCGAGGGTTGTTCGCTGAAAAACTGTTTTTT
v_call: TRBV27; j_call: TRBJ1-6; clone_size: -; d_call: -; cdr3_aa: CASSLRGGDSPLHF; cdr3_nt: TGTGCCAGCAGTTTAAGAGGGGGTGATTCACCCCTCCACTTT
v_call: TRBV5-4; j_call: TRBJ2-5; clone_size: once; d_call: -; cdr3_aa: CASSGNRGLKETQYF; cdr3_nt: TGTGCCAGCAGCGGAAACAGGGGACTCAAAGAGACCCAGTACTTC
v_call: TRBV7-2; j_call: TRBJ1-1; clone_size: -; d_call: -; cdr3_aa: CASSLALTGNTEAFF; cdr3_nt: TGTGCCAGCAGCTTAGCGCTTACGGGGAACACTGAAGCTTTCTTT
v_call: TRBV25-1; j_call: TRBJ2-1; clone_size: -; d_call: TRBD2; cdr3_aa: CASSEGLAGYNEQFF; cdr3_nt: TGTGCCAGCAGTGAAGGGCTAGCGGGTTACAATGAGCAGTTCTTC
v_call: TRBV9; j_call: TRBJ2-3; clone_size: -; d_call: -; cdr3_aa: CASSPRGQGGDTQYF; cdr3_nt: TGTGCCAGCAGCCCCCGCGGACAGGGAGGGGATACGCAGTATTTT
v_call: TRBV4-2; j_call: TRBJ2-2; clone_size: few; d_call: -; cdr3_aa: CASSQGSVNTGELFF; cdr3_nt: TGTGCCAGCAGCCAAGGGAGCGTGAACACCGGGGAGCTGTTTTTT
v_call: TRBV27; j_call: TRBJ2-7; clone_size: -; d_call: TRBD2; cdr3_aa: CASSLAGGKREQYF; cdr3_nt: TGTGCCAGCAGTTTAGCGGGAGGAAAACGCGAGCAGTACTTC
v_call: TRBV6-5; j_call: TRBJ1-6; clone_size: -; d_call: TRBD1; cdr3_aa: CASSPRGDTFSPLHF; cdr3_nt: TGTGCCAGCAGCCCCAGGGGGGACACTTTTTCACCCCTCCACTTT
v_call: TRBV4-1; j_call: TRBJ2-5; clone_size: -; d_call: -; cdr3_aa: CASSQGGQETQYF; cdr3_nt: TGCGCCAGCAGCCAAGGAGGGCAAGAGACCCAGTACTTC
v_call: TRBV9; j_call: TRBJ2-7; clone_size: -; d_call: TRBD2; cdr3_aa: CASSALGGSYEQYF; cdr3_nt: TGTGCCAGCAGCGCCCTCGGCGGGAGCTACGAGCAGTACTTC
v_call: TRBV9; j_call: TRBJ1-1; clone_size: -; d_call: TRBD1; cdr3_aa: CASSVWTGGAAFF; cdr3_nt: TGTGCCAGCAGCGTTTGGACAGGGGGCGCAGCTTTCTTT
v_call: TRBV5-1; j_call: TRBJ2-3; clone_size: -; d_call: TRBD2; cdr3_aa: CASSLVSGAADTQYF; cdr3_nt: TGCGCCAGCAGCTTGGTTAGCGGGGCCGCGGATACGCAGTATTTT
v_call: TRBV4-3; j_call: TRBJ2-5; clone_size: few; d_call: -; cdr3_aa: CASSQRIRGWETQYF; cdr3_nt: TGCGCCAGCAGCCAGCGAATCAGGGGTTGGGAGACCCAGTACTTC
v_call: TRBV7-2; j_call: TRBJ2-2; clone_size: -; d_call: -; cdr3_aa: CASSLGVAGELFF; cdr3_nt: TGTGCCAGCAGCTTAGGTGTCGCCGGGGAGCTGTTTTTT
v_call: TRBV18; j_call: TRBJ1-5; clone_size: -; d_call: -; cdr3_aa: CASSPPSGNQPQHF; cdr3_nt: TGTGCCAGCTCACCACCCTCGGGCAATCAGCCCCAGCATTTT
v_call: TRBV28; j_call: TRBJ1-4; clone_size: once; d_call: -; cdr3_aa: CASNSGGGYNEKLFF; cdr3_nt: TGTGCCAGCAATTCGGGGGGCGGCTATAATGAAAAACTGTTTTTT
v_call: TRBV6-5; j_call: TRBJ2-7; clone_size: -; d_call: -; cdr3_aa: CASSYSATSYVYEQYF; cdr3_nt: TGTGCCAGCAGTTACTCCGCGACTAGTTATGTCTACGAGCAGTACTTC
v_call: TRBV9; j_call: TRBJ2-6; clone_size: once; d_call: -; cdr3_aa: CASSSQPGLTGANVLTF; cdr3_nt: TGTGCCAGCAGCTCCCAGCCGGGTCTCACTGGGGCCAACGTCCTGACTTTC
v_call: TRBV25-1; j_call: TRBJ2-2; clone_size: few; d_call: TRBD1; cdr3_aa: CATVPTGQGNTGELFF; cdr3_nt: TGTGCCACTGTCCCTACGGGACAGGGGAACACCGGGGAGCTGTTTTTT
v_call: TRBV11-2; j_call: TRBJ2-4; clone_size: few; d_call: -; cdr3_aa: CASSLDWARGDIQYF; cdr3_nt: TGTGCCAGCAGCTTAGACTGGGCACGCGGGGACATTCAGTACTTC
v_call: TRBV29-1; j_call: TRBJ1-4; clone_size: -; d_call: -; cdr3_aa: CSVARGSNEKLFF; cdr3_nt: TGCAGCGTTGCTCGCGGATCTAATGAAAAACTGTTTTTT
v_call: TRBV2; j_call: TRBJ1-1; clone_size: -; d_call: TRBD1; cdr3_aa: CASSRQGHEAFF; cdr3_nt: TGTGCCAGCAGTCGACAGGGACATGAAGCTTTCTTT
v_call: TRBV29-1; j_call: TRBJ1-1; clone_size: -; d_call: -; cdr3_aa: CSVEEFRRAGRTEAFF; cdr3_nt: TGCAGCGTTGAAGAGTTTAGGAGGGCAGGAAGGACTGAAGCTTTCTTT
v_call: TRBV7-9; j_call: TRBJ1-1; clone_size: -; d_call: -; cdr3_aa: CASSTGGRGNTEAFF; cdr3_nt: TGTGCCAGCAGCACCGGAGGTCGGGGGAACACTGAAGCTTTCTTT
v_call: TRBV5-8; j_call: TRBJ1-3; clone_size: -; d_call: -; cdr3_aa: CASSLAGSGNTIYF; cdr3_nt: TGTGCCAGCAGCTTGGCCGGCTCTGGAAACACCATATATTTT
v_call: TRBV9; j_call: TRBJ2-1; clone_size: -; d_call: TRBD2; cdr3_aa: CASSVTSAGGPYEQFF; cdr3_nt: TGTGCCAGCAGCGTAACTAGTGCGGGAGGGCCCTATGAGCAGTTCTTC
v_call: TRBV19; j_call: TRBJ1-4; clone_size: -; d_call: -; cdr3_aa: CASSIERGRDEKLFF; cdr3_nt: TGTGCCAGTAGTATAGAAAGAGGGAGGGATGAAAAACTGTTTTTT
v_call: TRBV5-1; j_call: TRBJ2-2; clone_size: -; d_call: -; cdr3_aa: CASRDYGAGELFF; cdr3_nt: TGCGCCAGCAGAGACTATGGGGCCGGGGAGCTGTTTTTT
v_call: TRBV10-3; j_call: TRBJ1-2; clone_size: -; d_call: -; cdr3_aa: CAIRPGGSGYGYTF; cdr3_nt: TGTGCCATCAGGCCGGGGGGGAGCGGCTATGGCTACACCTTC
v_call: TRBV28; j_call: TRBJ2-7; clone_size: -; d_call: -; cdr3_aa: CASSSPPRALYEQYF; cdr3_nt: TGTGCCAGCAGTTCCCCCCCCAGGGCTCTCTACGAGCAGTACTTC
v_call: TRBV28; j_call: TRBJ1-5; clone_size: few; d_call: TRBD1; cdr3_aa: CASSSRTGGLNQPQHF; cdr3_nt: TGTGCCAGCAGTTCTCGGACAGGGGGCTTAAATCAGCCCCAGCATTTT
v_call: TRBV6-2/TRBV6-3; j_call: TRBJ2-2; clone_size: -; d_call: -; cdr3_aa: CASSLHLAGTTGELFF; cdr3_nt: TGTGCCAGCAGCCTTCACCTCGCGGGGACCACCGGGGAGCTGTTTTTT
v_call: TRBV7-9; j_call: TRBJ2-5; clone_size: -; d_call: TRBD1; cdr3_aa: CASSLGQGEETQYF; cdr3_nt: TGTGCCAGCAGCTTAGGACAGGGTGAAGAGACCCAGTACTTC
v_call: TRBV9; j_call: TRBJ1-1; clone_size: -; d_call: -; cdr3_aa: CASSVDAGQNTEAFF; cdr3_nt: TGTGCCAGCAGCGTAGATGCAGGGCAGAACACTGAAGCTTTCTTT
v_call: TRBV29-1; j_call: TRBJ2-5; clone_size: many; d_call: -; cdr3_aa: CSVEEGRWETQYF; cdr3_nt: TGCAGCGTTGAAGAGGGCCGGTGGGAGACCCAGTACTTC
v_call: TRBV21-1; j_call: TRBJ1-3; clone_size: -; d_call: -; cdr3_aa: CASNRGHQGTIYF; cdr3_nt: TGTGCCAGCAACAGGGGCCACCAGGGCACCATATATTTT
v_call: TRBV29-1; j_call: TRBJ1-5; clone_size: -; d_call: -; cdr3_aa: CSVDYGFNQPQHF; cdr3_nt: TGCAGCGTTGATTACGGGTTCAATCAGCCCCAGCATTTT
v_call: TRBV5-5; j_call: TRBJ1-2; clone_size: -; d_call: -; cdr3_aa: CASSYGQPYGYTF; cdr3_nt: TGTGCCAGCAGCTACGGACAGCCATATGGCTACACCTTC
v_call: TRBV18; j_call: TRBJ2-3; clone_size: -; d_call: -; cdr3_aa: CASSLPPFRDTYTDTQYF; cdr3_nt: TGTGCCAGCTCACTCCCTCCCTTCCGGGACACCTACACAGATACGCAGTATTTT
v_call: TRBV6-5; j_call: TRBJ2-2; clone_size: many; d_call: -; cdr3_aa: CASGWTGELFF; cdr3_nt: TGTGCATCAGGGTGGACCGGGGAGCTGTTTTTT
v_call: TRBV19; j_call: TRBJ1-5; clone_size: -; d_call: TRBD1; cdr3_aa: CASLGLTGGNQPQHF; cdr3_nt: TGTGCCAGTCTAGGTCTGACAGGGGGCAATCAGCCCCAGCATTTT
v_call: TRBV18; j_call: TRBJ2-1; clone_size: -; d_call: TRBD1; cdr3_aa: CASSLDRVGRVGNEQFF; cdr3_nt: TGTGCCAGCTCACTGGACAGGGTTGGGAGAGTGGGCAATGAGCAGTTCTTC
v_call: TRBV19; j_call: TRBJ2-7; clone_size: -; d_call: TRBD2; cdr3_aa: CASQPPGRGEQYF; cdr3_nt: TGTGCCAGCCAACCCCCAGGGAGGGGCGAGCAGTACTTC
v_call: TRBV10-3; j_call: TRBJ1-2; clone_size: -; d_call: -; cdr3_aa: CAISEVEGLGYTF; cdr3_nt: TGTGCCATCAGTGAGGTGGAGGGCCTTGGCTACACCTTC
v_call: TRBV6-4; j_call: TRBJ2-3; clone_size: -; d_call: TRBD2; cdr3_aa: CASSHRRRLASGTDTQYF; cdr3_nt: TGTGCCAGCAGCCATCGGCGGAGACTAGCGTCAGGCACAGATACGCAGTATTTT
v_call: TRBV25-1; j_call: TRBJ1-4; clone_size: -; d_call: -; cdr3_aa: CASSELGEGNEKLFF; cdr3_nt: TGTGCCAGCAGTGAATTAGGGGAGGGGAATGAAAAACTGTTTTTT
v_call: TRBV11-1; j_call: TRBJ2-4; clone_size: -; d_call: -; cdr3_aa: CASSPALRTVSNIQYF; cdr3_nt: TGTGCCAGCAGCCCCGCCCTCAGGACAGTATCAAACATTCAGTACTTC